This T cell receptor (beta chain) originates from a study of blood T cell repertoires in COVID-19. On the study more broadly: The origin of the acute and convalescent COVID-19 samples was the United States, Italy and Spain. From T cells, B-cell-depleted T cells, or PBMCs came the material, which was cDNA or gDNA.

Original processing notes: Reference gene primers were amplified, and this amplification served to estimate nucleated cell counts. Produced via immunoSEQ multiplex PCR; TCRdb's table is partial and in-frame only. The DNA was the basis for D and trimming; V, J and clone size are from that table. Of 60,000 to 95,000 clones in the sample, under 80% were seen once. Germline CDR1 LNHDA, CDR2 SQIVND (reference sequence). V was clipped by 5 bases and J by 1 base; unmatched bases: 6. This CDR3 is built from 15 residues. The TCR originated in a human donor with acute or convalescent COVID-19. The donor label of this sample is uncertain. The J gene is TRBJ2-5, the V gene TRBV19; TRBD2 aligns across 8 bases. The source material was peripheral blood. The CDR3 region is CASSLASGSQETQYF. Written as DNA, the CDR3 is TGTGCCAGTAGTCTAGCTAGCGGGTCCCAAGAGACCCAGTACTTC.